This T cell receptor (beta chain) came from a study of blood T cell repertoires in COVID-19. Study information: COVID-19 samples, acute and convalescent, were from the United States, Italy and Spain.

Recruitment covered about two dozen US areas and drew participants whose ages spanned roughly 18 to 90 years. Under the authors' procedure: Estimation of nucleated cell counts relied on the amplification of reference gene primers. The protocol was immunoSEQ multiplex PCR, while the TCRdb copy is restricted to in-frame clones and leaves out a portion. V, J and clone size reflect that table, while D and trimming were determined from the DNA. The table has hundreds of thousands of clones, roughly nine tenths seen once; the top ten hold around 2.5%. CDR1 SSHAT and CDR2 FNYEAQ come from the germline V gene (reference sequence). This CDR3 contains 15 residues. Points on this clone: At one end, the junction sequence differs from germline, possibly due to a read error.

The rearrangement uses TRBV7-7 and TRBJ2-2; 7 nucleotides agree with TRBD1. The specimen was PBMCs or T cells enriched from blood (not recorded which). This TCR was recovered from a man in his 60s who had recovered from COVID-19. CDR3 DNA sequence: TGTGCTAGCAGCCACGACAGGGTTCAAACCGGGGAGCTGTTTTTT. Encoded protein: CASSHDRVQTGELFF.